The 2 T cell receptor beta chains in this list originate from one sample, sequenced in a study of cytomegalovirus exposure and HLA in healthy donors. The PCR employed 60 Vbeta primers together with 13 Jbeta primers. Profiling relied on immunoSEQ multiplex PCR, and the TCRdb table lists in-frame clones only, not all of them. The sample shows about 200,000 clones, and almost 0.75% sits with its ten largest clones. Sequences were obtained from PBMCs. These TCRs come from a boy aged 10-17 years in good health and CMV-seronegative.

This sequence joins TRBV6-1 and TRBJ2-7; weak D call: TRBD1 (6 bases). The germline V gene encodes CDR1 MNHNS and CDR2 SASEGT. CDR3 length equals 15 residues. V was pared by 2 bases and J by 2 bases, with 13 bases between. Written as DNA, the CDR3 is TGTGCCAGCAGTGAAATTGGCAGGGGTACCTACGAGCAGTACTTC. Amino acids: CASSEIGRGTYEQYF.

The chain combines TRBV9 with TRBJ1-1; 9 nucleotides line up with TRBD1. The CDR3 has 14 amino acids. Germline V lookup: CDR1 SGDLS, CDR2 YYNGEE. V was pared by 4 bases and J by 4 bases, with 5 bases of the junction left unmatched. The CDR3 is CASSRQDRGTEAFF. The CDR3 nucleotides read TGTGCCAGCAGCCGACAGGACAGGGGCACTGAAGCTTTCTTT.